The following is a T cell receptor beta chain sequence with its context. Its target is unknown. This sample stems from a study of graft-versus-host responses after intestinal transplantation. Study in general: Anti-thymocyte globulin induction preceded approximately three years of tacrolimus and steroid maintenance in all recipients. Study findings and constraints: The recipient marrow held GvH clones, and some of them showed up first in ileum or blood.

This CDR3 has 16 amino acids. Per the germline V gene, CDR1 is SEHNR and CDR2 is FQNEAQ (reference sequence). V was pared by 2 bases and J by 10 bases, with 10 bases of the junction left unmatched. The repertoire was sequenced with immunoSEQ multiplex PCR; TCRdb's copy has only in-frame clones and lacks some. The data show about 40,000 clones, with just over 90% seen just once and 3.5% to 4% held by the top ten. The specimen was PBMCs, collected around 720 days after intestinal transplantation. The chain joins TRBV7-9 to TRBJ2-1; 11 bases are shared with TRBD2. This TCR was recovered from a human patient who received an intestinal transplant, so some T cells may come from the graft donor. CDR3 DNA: TGTGCCAGCAGCTTACGAGGAGTTAGCGGGAGGGACGAGCAGTTCTTC. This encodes CASSLRGVSGRDEQFF.